The text below deals with one T cell receptor beta chain. Individuals having autoimmune disease history or systemic immunosuppression were not enrolled. These data originate in a study of OX40 agonist ivuxolimab in advanced cancers. Per the germline V gene, CDR1 is WNHNN and CDR2 is SYGVQD (reference sequence). The length of the CDR3 is 14 residues. V was clipped by 6 bases and J by 3 bases; unmatched bases: 5. TCRdb's copy holds only in-frame clones and misses some; the assay was immunoSEQ multiplex PCR. The table includes tens of thousands of clones, around 86% detected once. The input for sequencing was CD4+ or CD8+ T cells sorted from blood, taken in a trial of the OX40 agonist ivuxolimab. The genes are TRBV10-1 and TRBJ2-1; TRBD1 agrees at 7 bases. This TCR came from an adult with an advanced solid tumor such as melanoma, head and neck, liver or kidney cancer. The CDR3 spells CASSQGQIYNEQFF. The CDR3, as DNA: TGCGCCAGCAGCCAGGGACAGATCTACAATGAGCAGTTCTTC.